The clone carrying this TCR beta chain came up a few times. The antigen is not known. As to treatment: oral pan-JAK inhibitor, 5-10 mg twice daily. Those with alopecia areata gave lesional scalp punch biopsies and peripheral blood. The data stem from a study of CD8+ T cells in alopecia areata. Study overall: The investigators scored severity in treated patients by the percentage of affected scalp area.

Study-wide points: During tofacitinib treatment, many expanded lesional clones remained in scalp and blood.

The CDR3 covers 16 residues. Germline V CDR1 and CDR2: LNHDA, SQIVND (reference sequence). V was clipped by 5 bases and J by 3 bases, with 17 bases between them. Extracted RNA was reverse transcribed, and the resulting cDNA served as sequencing template. Clones were sequenced by immunoSEQ multiplex PCR, and TCRdb holds only the in-frame ones, with some missing. The repertoire has more than 200,000 clones, around 43% of them found once; the top ten carry about 2.4%. This TCR derives from a human donor with alopecia areata. The V call is TRBV19, the J call TRBJ2-1; D possibly uses TRBD1 or TRBD2 (6 bases each). The material sequenced was CD4+ T cells sorted from blood, taken around week 37, from a patient treated with tofacitinib. DNA for the CDR3: TGTGCCAGTAGTGCTAGGGGGGCGGGCCTCTACAATGAGCAGTTCTTC. Encoded protein: CASSARGAGLYNEQFF.